This T cell receptor beta chain was recorded in a study of T cells expressing NK-cell markers. Study details: In sorted CD3+CD56+NKG2C+, CD3+CD56+NKG2C- and CD3+CD56-NKG2C+ T cells, TCR beta repertoires were obtained. The eight sequenced donors comprised seven who were HCMV-seropositive and one who was seronegative.

One entry per CDR3 protein, without DNA, is what TCRdb gives after re-calling the 5' RACE reads. This listing includes roughly 430,000 distinct CDR3 sequences. The CDR3 is 15 residues long. The rearrangement joins TRBV12-3 or TRBV12-4 to TRBJ2-2; TCRdb outputs TRBD2, but without DNA this stays unchecked. The receptor's source is a woman aged 18 to 69 in good health. Input material: blood T cells: a sorted CD56 or NKG2C T cell subset, CD4+ or CD8+ T cells, or bulk PBMC T cells (not recorded which). CDR3 protein: CASSLRLAGWRELFF.